This entry concerns a single TCR beta chain. Its antigen is as yet unknown. The method was immunoSEQ multiplex PCR; TCRdb's version includes in-frame clones alone and lacks a portion of them. The sample carries 8,500 to 14,000 clones, just under 85% recorded once. The sample belongs to a study of PD-1 blockade in classical Hodgkin lymphoma. Relapse was seen in all patients after autologous stem cell transplantation, and brentuximab vedotin exposure was variable. The V end lost 0 bases, the J end lost 4 bases, and 7 bases lay between the germline ends. The CDR3 has 13 amino acids. Germline CDR1 is MNHNS and CDR2 is SASEGT. Study-level results: Baseline diversity in complete responders resembled that of newly diagnosed patients.

This clonotype was sampled from a human donor with classical Hodgkin lymphoma. The chain couples TRBV6-1 to TRBJ2-7, with D unclear. The source was peripheral blood mononuclear cells (PBMCs), collected before the second cycle of nivolumab. The CDR3 region is CASSEALRYEQYF. For the CDR3, the DNA is TGTGCCAGCAGTGAAGCGCTTCGATACGAGCAGTACTTC.